These T cell receptor beta chains were read from a single sample in a study of response to subunit inactivated influenza vaccine. Via MiXCR, TCRdb re-called the RT-PCR reads, giving one row per CDR3 protein. The sample records about 540,000 distinct CDR3 sequences, roughly 25% being singletons. In addition, the sample was reused for a study of T cells expressing NK-cell markers.

This specimen was CD4+ T cells sorted from PBMCs, taken 12 days after vaccination. The source of these receptors is a man aged 45-65 years who received an inactivated influenza vaccine. Each CDR3 is given with its conserved first and last residue. The D gene is left open where the match is weak. The listing skips clone size in some rows; elsewhere it reads once, few, many or a size class.

TRBV2	-	15	TRBD2	TRBJ2-7	TGTGCCAGCAATACTGCTAGCGGGGGGGCCTACGAGCAGTACTTC	CASNTASGGAYEQYF
TRBV4-3	-	14	-	TRBJ2-7	TGCGCCAGCAGCCAAGATGCCTCCTACTACGAGCAGTACTTC	CASSQDASYYEQYF
TRBV29-1	few	10	-	TRBJ1-1	TGCAGCGTTCTTGGAACTGAAGCTTTCTTT	CSVLGTEAFF
TRBV28	-	15	-	TRBJ2-1	TGTGCCAGCAGTTTTGTGGGGGGCGTTTACAATGAGCAGTTCTTC	CASSFVGGVYNEQFF
TRBV11-1	-	16	TRBD2	TRBJ2-2	TGTGCCAGCAGCCCGACTAGCGGGGGGTACACCGGGGAGCTGTTTTTT	CASSPTSGGYTGELFF
TRBV9	-	13	-	TRBJ2-7	TGTGCCAGCAGCGCCCGGACAGATAACGAGCAGTACTTC	CASSARTDNEQYF
TRBV3-1	-	14	-	TRBJ2-1	TGTGCCAGCAGCCAAGAAGTGATATACAATGAGCAGTTCTTC	CASSQEVIYNEQFF
TRBV5-1	few	15	TRBD1	TRBJ2-1	TGCGCCAGCAACCCCGGGACAGGGTCCTACAATGAGCAGTTCTTC	CASNPGTGSYNEQFF
TRBV5-1	-	16	TRBD1	TRBJ2-3	TGCGCCAGCAGCACCCAAGGACAGGGGAGCACAGATACGCAGTATTTT	CASSTQGQGSTDTQYF
TRBV20-1	-	17	TRBD2	TRBJ2-6	TGCAGTGCTAGACGGGAGGGTGGAGGAGCTGGGGCCAACGTCCTGACTTTC	CSARREGGGAGANVLTF
TRBV7-6	once	17	TRBD2	TRBJ2-1	TGTGCCAGCAGCTTTGGACTAGCGTTCAGCTCCTACAATGAGCAGTTCTTC	CASSFGLAFSSYNEQFF
TRBV4-2	-	14	-	TRBJ2-5	TGTGCCAGCGCAGTGTCGTCCGGCCAAGAGACCCAGTACTTC	CASAVSSGQETQYF
TRBV5-1	few	17	TRBD2	TRBJ2-3	TGCGCCAGCAGCTCCGGGACTAGCGGGGATGACACAGATACGCAGTATTTT	CASSSGTSGDDTDTQYF
TRBV10-3	-	13	-	TRBJ2-3	TGTGCCATCAGTGAGTCTGAGATAGATACGCAGTATTTT	CAISESEIDTQYF
TRBV5-1	-	13	-	TRBJ1-5	TGCGCCAGCAGCTTGGAGGTGGATCAGCCCCAGCATTTT	CASSLEVDQPQHF
TRBV7-9	few	16	-	TRBJ2-1	TGTGCCAGCAGCCAGGGACGGTTTTTTCCGGCGGGGAAGCAGTTCTTC	CASSQGRFFPAGKQFF
TRBV29-1	few	13	-	TRBJ2-6	TGCAGCGCCGGCCACTCTGGGGCCAACGTCCTGACTTTC	CSAGHSGANVLTF
TRBV4-2	-	18	TRBD2	TRBJ2-5	TGTGCCAGCAGCCAAGCCTTCGGGATAGCGGGTTATCAAGAGACCCAGTACTTC	CASSQAFGIAGYQETQYF
TRBV5-4	-	16	TRBD2	TRBJ2-3	TGTGCCAGCAGCCGTTATAGCGGGGGTAGGGCAGATACGCAGTATTTT	CASSRYSGGRADTQYF
TRBV4-2	many	17	-	TRBJ2-6	TGTGCCAGCAGCCAAGATGGCAGGCGCTCTGGGGCCAACGTCCTGACTTTC	CASSQDGRRSGANVLTF
TRBV28	-	14	TRBD1	TRBJ2-5	TGTGCCAGCAGTACAGGGGGCGTGGGGGAGACCCAGTACTTC	CASSTGGVGETQYF
TRBV24-1	-	15	TRBD2	TRBJ2-1	TGTGCCACCAGTGTAGCGGGGAGCACCTACAATGAGCAGTTCTTC	CATSVAGSTYNEQFF
TRBV9	-	15	TRBD2	TRBJ2-3	TGTGCCAGCAGCGTAGTAGCGGGGGGGCGCGGTACGCAGTATTTT	CASSVVAGGRGTQYF
TRBV14	-	13	-	TRBJ2-1	TGTGCCAGCAGCCAAGCGTGGGTGAATGAGCAGTTCTTC	CASSQAWVNEQFF
TRBV20-1	-	16	-	TRBJ2-2	TGCAGTGCTAGAGATTTTCAGGGACGGTTGACCGGGGAGCTGTTTTTT	CSARDFQGRLTGELFF
TRBV6-1	-	15	TRBD1	TRBJ2-1	TGTGCCAGCAGGTGGACCGGGACAGGGGCCCCTGAGCAGTTCTTC	CASRWTGTGAPEQFF
TRBV5-1	-	15	-	TRBJ2-3	TGCGCCAGCAGCATTACTCTAGGGGGCACAGATACGCAGTATTTT	CASSITLGGTDTQYF
TRBV28	-	11	-	TRBJ1-1	TGTGCCAGCAGTAGCCTCAGGGGAGCTTTCTTT	CASSSLRGAFF
TRBV2	-	14	TRBD1	TRBJ2-5	TGTGCCAGCAGTGAAGGCAGGGGGTACGAGACCCAGTACTTC	CASSEGRGYETQYF
TRBV20-1	-	13	-	TRBJ2-5	TGCAGTGCTAGTGACAACCCGAAAGAGACCCAGTACTTC	CSASDNPKETQYF
TRBV7-3	few	13	-	TRBJ2-1	TGTGCCAGCAGCCTCATGAAAGGAAATGAGCAGTTCTTC	CASSLMKGNEQFF
TRBV19	once	16	TRBD1	TRBJ2-7	TGTGCCAGTAGCGCCCGGGACAGGGTTGTCCCCTACGAGCAGTACTTC	CASSARDRVVPYEQYF
TRBV28	-	13	TRBD1	TRBJ2-1	TGTGCCAGCAGTGACAGGGTGCCCAATGAGCAGTTCTTC	CASSDRVPNEQFF
TRBV5-1	few	14	-	TRBJ2-5	TGCGCCAGCAGCTATCCGGGGGTTGGTGAGACCCAGTACTTC	CASSYPGVGETQYF
TRBV6-2/TRBV6-3	-	16	TRBD2	TRBJ2-2	TGTGCCAGCAGAAAAACTAGCGGGGGGAACACCGGGGAGCTGTTTTTT	CASRKTSGGNTGELFF
TRBV2	-	15	-	TRBJ1-6	TGTGCCAGCAGTCGGAAAGGGGGAGATAATTCACCCCTCCACTTT	CASSRKGGDNSPLHF
TRBV5-5	-	15	TRBD1	TRBJ1-1	TGTGCCAGCAGCTACAGGACAGGGTGGAACACTGAAGCTTTCTTT	CASSYRTGWNTEAFF
TRBV12-3/TRBV12-4	many	13	-	TRBJ2-1	TGTGCCAGCAGTCTCCAAGGAGTTTATGAGCAGTTCTTC	CASSLQGVYEQFF
TRBV12-3/TRBV12-4	-	15	TRBD1	TRBJ1-5	TGTGCCAGCAGTACGACAGGGTGGGTAGGTCAGCCCCAGCATTTT	CASSTTGWVGQPQHF
TRBV7-2	-	16	-	TRBJ2-6	TGTGCCAGCAGTTTATCGTCAGTGGCTGGGGCCAACGTCCTGACTTTC	CASSLSSVAGANVLTF